The entry below gives a single T cell receptor beta chain sequence along with its context. Its antigen is undetermined. A read error may account for a junction end that differs from germline. Diagnoses were established using clinical symptoms, serum thyroxine and TRAb, thyroid ultrasound and orbital computed tomography. This CDR3 is 13 amino acids long. CDR1 SGHRS and CDR2 YFSETQ come from the germline V gene. Researchers amplified the TCR beta CDR3 regions from RNA transcripts. TCR CDR3 regions were first amplified by RT-PCR with HTBI primers. TCRdb passed the multiplex PCR reads through MiXCR, listing each CDR3 protein once. The sample carries about 570,000 distinct CDR3 sequences, about half recorded once. This sample is part of a study of T cells in Graves' hyperthyroidism and ophthalmopathy. Notes on the study in general: The model made its ophthalmopathy prediction, and onset followed a median approximately six months later. Peripheral blood also featured most of the thyroid clonotypes expanded above 0.001.

Sequenced sample: peripheral blood or thyroid tissue (not recorded which). The genes are TRBV5-1 and TRBJ1-1; D gene uncertain. The clonotype was recovered from an adult woman with Graves' disease, either hyperthyroidism or ophthalmopathy (not recorded which). DNA for the CDR3: TGCGCCACCAGCTTTTCAGGGAACACTGAAGCTTTCTTT. It encodes CATSFSGNTEAFF.